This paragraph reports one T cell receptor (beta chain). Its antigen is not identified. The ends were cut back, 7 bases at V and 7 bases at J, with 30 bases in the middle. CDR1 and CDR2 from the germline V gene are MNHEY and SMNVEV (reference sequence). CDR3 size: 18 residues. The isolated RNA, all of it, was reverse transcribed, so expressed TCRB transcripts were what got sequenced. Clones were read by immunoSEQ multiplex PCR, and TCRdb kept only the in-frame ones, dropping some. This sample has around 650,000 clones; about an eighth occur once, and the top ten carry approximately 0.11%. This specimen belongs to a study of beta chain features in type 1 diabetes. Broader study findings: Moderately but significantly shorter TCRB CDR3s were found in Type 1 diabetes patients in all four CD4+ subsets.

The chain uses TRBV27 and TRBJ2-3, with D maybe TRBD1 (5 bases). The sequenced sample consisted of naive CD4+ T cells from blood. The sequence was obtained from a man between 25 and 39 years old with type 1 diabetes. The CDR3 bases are TGTGCCAGCACCCAAAGTTTACAAGATGGCCAGGGCCGTTATACGCAGTATTTT. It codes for CASTQSLQDGQGRYTQYF.